A single sample is the source of the 25 T cell receptor beta chains below, sequenced in a study of blood T cell repertoires in COVID-19. The table came from immunoSEQ multiplex PCR; TCRdb's copy has only in-frame clones and leaves some out. The table lists about 160,000 clones, more than 65% of them singletons. Material for sequencing was peripheral blood. The source is an elderly woman with acute or convalescent COVID-19.

The sample holds one count of this clone. This chain connects TRBV11-2 to TRBJ2-1, with 8 nucleotides matching TRBD2. With V trimmed by 1 base and J by 5 bases, 4 bases remained unmatched. The CDR3 covers 15 residues. Germline V CDR1 and CDR2: SGHAT, FQNNGV. CDR3 DNA sequence: TGTGCCAGCAGCTTAGTTGTGACTAGCGACAATGAGCAGTTCTTC. Residues: CASSLVVTSDNEQFF.

The rearrangement links TRBV5-4 to TRBJ2-7; TRBD2 aligns across 10 bases. CDR1 and CDR2 from the germline V gene are SGHNT and YYREEE (reference sequence). The V segment lost 5 bases and the J segment 2 bases; nucleotides outside the gene matches: 10. The CDR3 length is 16 residues. CDR3 DNA sequence: TGTGCCAGCAGGGAATCGCTAGCGGGAGCAGCCTACGAGCAGTACTTC. Translating gives CASRESLAGAAYEQYF.

This chain links TRBV7-2 with TRBJ1-6, with a tentative D call TRBD1 (5 bases). Germline V gene sequence: CDR1 SGHTA, CDR2 FQGNSA. The CDR3 sequence is 14 residues long. Deletions cut 3 bases from V and 7 bases from J, with 10 bases between. CDR3 region: CASSFGQGNSPLHF. In DNA form, the CDR3 reads TGTGCCAGCAGCTTTGGGCAGGGCAATTCACCCCTCCACTTT.

The rearrangement uses TRBV12-3 or TRBV12-4 and TRBJ1-6, with D uncertain. Deletions cut 3 bases from V and 5 bases from J, with 5 bases between. The CDR3 covers 13 residues. In nucleotides, the CDR3 is TGTGCCAGCAGTTTTAATCATAATTCACCCCTCCACTTT. Translated: CASSFNHNSPLHF.

This clone was seen a few times. The gene calls are TRBV7-3 and TRBJ2-7, with D unclear. Trimming took off 2 bases at V and 7 bases at J, with 12 bases between the two ends. This CDR3 is 13 amino acids long. In germline, CDR1 is SGHTA, CDR2 FQGTGA. The CDR3 loop is CASSLAWAQEQYF. CDR3 in DNA: TGTGCCAGCAGCTTAGCTTGGGCACAAGAGCAGTACTTC.

The chain joins TRBV2 to TRBJ1-5; TRBD1 might be the D (6 bases). Looked up from germline, CDR1 is SNHLY and CDR2 is FYNNEI. This CDR3 comprises 18 residues. The V gene lost 6 bases and the J gene lost 5 bases, with 26 bases spanning the gap. The CDR3 region is CASSLTKVGLSGDQPQHF. The CDR3 DNA follows: TGTGCCAGCAGCCTTACTAAGGTCGGGTTATCAGGGGATCAGCCCCAGCATTTT.

The chain employs TRBV5-4 and TRBJ2-3; possibly TRBD2 for D (5 bases). The CDR3 covers 14 residues. Germline V lookup: CDR1 SGHNT, CDR2 YYREEE (reference sequence). V lost 4 bases and J lost 0, with 9 bases in between. The CDR3 DNA reads TGTGCCAGCAGCCCGAGGGCTAGCACAGATACGCAGTATTTT. The encoded protein is CASSPRASTDTQYF.

This sequence joins TRBV28 and TRBJ2-5, with TRBD2 identical over 8 bases. CDR3 length: 15 residues. V gave up 4 bases and J gave up 4 bases; unmatched junction bases: 8. Germline V gene lookup returns CDR1 MDHEN and CDR2 SYDVKM. CDR3 in DNA: TGTGCCAGCAGTTCGAGCGGGAGAGTAGGAGAGACCCAGTACTTC. Its translation is CASSSSGRVGETQYF.

The CDR3 coding sequence is TGTGCCAGCAGGACCTCGACAGGGGCTGTTTCACCCCTCCACTTT. Translated, it gives CASRTSTGAVSPLHF. V is TRBV28 and J is TRBJ1-6; 8 bases map to TRBD1. Germline CDR1 is MDHEN and CDR2 is SYDVKM. This CDR3 spans 15 amino acids. The ends lost 6 bases at V and 9 bases at J; junction bases unmatched: 10.

Remarks on this clone: The identical CDR3 is also encoded by other nucleotide sequences in the sample. The V gene is TRBV3-1 (or the pseudogene TRBV3-2), the J gene TRBJ2-1, with 8 bases lining up with TRBD1. Trimming at V came to 4 bases and at J to 0 bases, leaving 2 bases not matched to a gene. In germline, CDR1 is LGHDT, CDR2 YNNKEL (reference sequence). This CDR3 has 15 amino acids. CDR3 residues: CASSPTGDSYNEQFF. In DNA, the CDR3 is TGTGCCAGCAGCCCGACAGGGGACTCCTACAATGAGCAGTTCTTC.

This sequence joins TRBV30 and TRBJ1-5, with a tentative D call TRBD1 (5 bases). V was cut by 1 base and J by 1 base, with 5 bases left in between. This CDR3 has 13 amino acids. Looked up from germline, CDR1 is GTSNPN and CDR2 is SVGIG (reference sequence). The CDR3 region is CAWSGQSNQPQHF. DNA for the CDR3: TGTGCCTGGAGTGGACAGAGCAATCAGCCCCAGCATTTT.

The V gene is TRBV27, the J gene TRBJ2-1, with 8 bases aligning to TRBD2. Unmatched junction bases numbered 16, after V lost 9 bases and J lost 0 bases. The CDR3 covers 18 residues. Germline V gene sequence: CDR1 MNHEY, CDR2 SMNVEV (reference sequence). The CDR3 region has the DNA TGTGCCAGTTCCTCCCGGGGGGGGGCCTCCCGCTCCTACAATGAGCAGTTCTTC. Protein product: CASSSRGGASRSYNEQFF.

The V call is TRBV20-1, the J call TRBJ2-7; D may be TRBD2 (5 bases). V lost 7 bases to trimming and J lost 5 bases, with 12 bases between them. There are 11 residues in the CDR3. Germline V gives CDR1 DFQATT, CDR2 SNEGSKA (reference sequence). The CDR3 bases are TGCAGTGGTATCCTAGCCCACGAGCAGTACTTC. Its protein product is CSGILAHEQYF.

The chain joins TRBV28 to TRBJ2-7; tentatively, D is TRBD1 (6 bases). The CDR3 length is 14 residues. V lost 8 bases, J lost 3 bases, and 17 bases lay in between. Germline V lookup: CDR1 MDHEN, CDR2 SYDVKM. CDR3 bases: TGTGCCAGCCTCTCTGGACAGCCAATCTACGAGCAGTACTTC. This codes for CASLSGQPIYEQYF.

The rearrangement uses TRBV5-1 and TRBJ1-1; 7 nucleotides agree with TRBD1. The CDR3 covers 14 residues. The germline V gene encodes CDR1 SGHRS and CDR2 YFSETQ. Germline trimming cut 4 bases from V and 4 bases from J; bases unmatched to any gene: 7. For the CDR3, the DNA is TGCGCCAGCAGCCCGAGGGACAGACTCACTGAAGCTTTCTTT. Encoded protein: CASSPRDRLTEAFF.

In its sample, this clone was seen a few times. The rearrangement links TRBV14 to TRBJ1-2; 11 bases align to TRBD1. Looked up from germline, CDR1 is SGHDN and CDR2 is FVKESK. The CDR3 length is 17 residues. With V trimmed by 1 base and J by 7 bases, 11 bases remained unmatched. The CDR3 DNA follows: TGTGCCAGCAGCCAAGGGCGGGACGGACAGGGGGCGCTTGGCTACACCTTC. Its translation: CASSQGRDGQGALGYTF.

V gene TRBV6-1 combines with J gene TRBJ2-7; no clear D. CDR3 length equals 13 residues. The ends were cut back, 2 bases at V and 0 bases at J, with 5 bases in the middle. In germline, CDR1 is MNHNS, CDR2 SASEGT. The CDR3 sequence: CASSEQDSYEQYF. CDR3 coding DNA: TGTGCCAGCAGTGAACAGGACTCCTACGAGCAGTACTTC.

This clone was seen a few times. The rearrangement joins TRBV18 to TRBJ1-1; weak D call: TRBD1 (6 bases). The CDR3 is 16 residues long. Germline-derived CDR1 and CDR2 are KGHSH and LQKENI. Trimming pared 2 bases from V and 5 bases from J, leaving 18 bases between. CDR3 DNA sequence: TGTGCCAGCTCACCATCTAGAGGGGTAGGGGGAACTGAAGCTTTCTTT. As protein: CASSPSRGVGGTEAFF.

Remarks on this clone: Within the sample, other DNA sequences also encode this same CDR3. The chain is built from TRBV28 and TRBJ1-2; D perhaps matches TRBD1 (5 bases). Germline CDR1 reads MDHEN; CDR2 reads SYDVKM. The V end lost 3 bases, the J end lost 5 bases, and 7 bases lay between the germline ends. This CDR3 region has 12 residues. CDR3 sequence reads: CASSFQGYGYTF. As DNA, the CDR3 is TGTGCCAGCAGTTTCCAGGGTTATGGCTACACCTTC.

This chain joins TRBV7-8 and TRBJ2-7; 8 bases agree with TRBD2. This CDR3 has 18 residues. Looked up from germline, CDR1 is SGHVS and CDR2 is FQNEAQ. After removal of 11 bases from V and 1 base from J, the junction contained 22 bases not matched to a gene. CDR3 protein: CAPRPRLGGGRGSYEQYF. DNA of the CDR3: TGTGCCCCCCGCCCCCGCCTCGGGGGGGGCCGGGGGTCCTACGAGCAGTACTTC.

The CDR3 is CASRPTGGNQPQHF. DNA of the CDR3: TGCGCCAGCAGGCCAACAGGGGGCAATCAGCCCCAGCATTTT. This rearrangement joins TRBV5-1 to TRBJ1-5; 7 nucleotides match TRBD1. Looked up from germline, CDR1 is SGHRS and CDR2 is YFSETQ. Trimming cost V 5 bases and J 2 bases; bases outside gene matches: 4. The CDR3 sequence is 14 residues long.

This clone was seen repeatedly, ten times or more. V is TRBV7-9 and J is TRBJ1-6, with D possibly being TRBD1 (5 bases). The germline CDR1 and CDR2 sequences are SEHNR and FQNEAQ (reference sequence). The CDR3 has 12 residues. V was clipped by 6 bases and J by 9 bases, with 9 bases between them. DNA of the CDR3: TGTGCCAGCAGTCAGGGTAGTTCACCCCTCCACTTT. This codes for CASSQGSSPLHF.

The chain uses TRBV6-2 or TRBV6-3 and TRBJ2-3; 12 bases fit TRBD2. This CDR3 has 16 amino acids. Trimming at V came to 2 bases and at J to 4 bases, leaving 4 bases not matched to a gene. CDR1 and CDR2 from the germline V gene are MNHEY and SVGEGT. This chain's CDR3 is CASSYGLAGISDTQYF. The DNA of the CDR3 is TGTGCCAGCAGTTACGGACTAGCGGGGATATCAGATACGCAGTATTTT.

J is TRBJ1-1 and V is TRBV28, with TRBD1 identical over 7 bases. The germline V gene has CDR1 MDHEN and CDR2 SYDVKM. The CDR3 is 16 amino acids. V dropped 6 bases and J dropped 4; count of bases not matched to a gene: 14. CDR3 DNA: TGTGCCAGCAGAGATGGGCCAGGGGGGCAGAGCACTGAAGCTTTCTTT. It specifies CASRDGPGGQSTEAFF.

The chain carries TRBV7-3 and TRBJ2-1; 12 bases agree with TRBD2. Germline V CDR1 and CDR2: SGHTA, FQGTGA. V trimming: 5 bases; J trimming: 1 base; junction bases outside the gene matches: 3. This CDR3 region has 16 residues. CDR3 region: CASSPTSGGSYNEQFF. The CDR3 region has the DNA TGTGCCAGCAGCCCGACTAGCGGGGGATCCTACAATGAGCAGTTCTTC.